These 2 T cell receptor beta chains were all obtained from the same sample, sequenced in a study of shared clonotypes between healthy human individuals. Clones were read by immunoSEQ multiplex PCR, and TCRdb kept only the in-frame ones, dropping some. The sample lists 760,000 or so clones, approximately 97% occurring once. CD45RO negativity and positive selection for CCR7 defined naive CD8 cells, a population that excluded terminally differentiated effector memory CD45RA+ cells. The material sequenced was naive CD8+ T cells sorted from blood. The receptors here all came from a man between 25 and 39 years old in good health.

This clone was observed a single time. The gene calls are TRBV29-1 and TRBJ2-5; D is undetermined. V lost 4 bases and J lost 4, with 7 bases in between. The CDR3 covers 11 residues. The germline V gene encodes CDR1 SQVTM and CDR2 ANQGSEA. The CDR3 DNA follows: TGCAGCGTTGCGTTACCAGAGACCCAGTACTTC. Translated, it gives CSVALPETQYF.

Only one count was recorded for this clone. This sequence joins TRBV7-9 and TRBJ1-2, with unresolved D. The germline V gene encodes CDR1 SEHNR and CDR2 FQNEAQ (reference sequence). The CDR3 loop spans 11 amino acids. Trimming shortened V by 8 bases and J by 6 bases, and 10 bases separated the two germline ends. The CDR3 loop is CASLVQNGYTF. CDR3 nucleotide sequence: TGTGCCAGCCTGGTACAGAATGGCTACACCTTC. Complete variable domain (other parts from reference TRBV7-9 and TRBJ1-2): DTGVSQNPRHKITKRGQNVTFRCDPISEHNRLYWYRQTLGQGPEFLTYFQNEAQLEKSRLLSDRFSAERPKGSFSTLEIQRTEQGDSAMYLCASLVQNGYTFGSGTRLTVV.